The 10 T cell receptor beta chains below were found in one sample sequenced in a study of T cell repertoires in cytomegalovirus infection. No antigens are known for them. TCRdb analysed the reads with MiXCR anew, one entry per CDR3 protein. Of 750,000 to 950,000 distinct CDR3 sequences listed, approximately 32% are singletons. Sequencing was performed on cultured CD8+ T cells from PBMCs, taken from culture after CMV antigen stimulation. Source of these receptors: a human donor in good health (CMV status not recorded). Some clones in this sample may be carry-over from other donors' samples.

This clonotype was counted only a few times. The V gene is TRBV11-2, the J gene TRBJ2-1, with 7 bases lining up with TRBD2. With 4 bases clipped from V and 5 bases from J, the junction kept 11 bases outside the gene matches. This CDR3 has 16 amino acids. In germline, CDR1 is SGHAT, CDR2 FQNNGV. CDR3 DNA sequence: TGTGCCAGCAGCTCTCCTGGGGGACTATACCACAATGAGCAGTTCTTC. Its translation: CASSSPGGLYHNEQFF.

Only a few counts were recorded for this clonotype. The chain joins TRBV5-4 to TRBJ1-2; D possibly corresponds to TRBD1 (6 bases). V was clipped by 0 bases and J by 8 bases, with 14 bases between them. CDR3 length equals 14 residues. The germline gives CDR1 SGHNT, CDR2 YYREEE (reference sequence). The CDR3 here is CASSLAEQGGGYTF. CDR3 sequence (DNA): TGTGCCAGCAGCTTGGCCGAACAGGGCGGAGGCTACACCTTC. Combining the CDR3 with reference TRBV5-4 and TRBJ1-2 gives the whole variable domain ETGVTQSPTHLIKTRGQQVTLRCSSQSGHNTVSWYQQALGQGPQFIFQYYREEENGRGNFPPRFSGLQFPNYSSELNVNALELDDSALYLCASSLAEQGGGYTFGSGTRLTVV.

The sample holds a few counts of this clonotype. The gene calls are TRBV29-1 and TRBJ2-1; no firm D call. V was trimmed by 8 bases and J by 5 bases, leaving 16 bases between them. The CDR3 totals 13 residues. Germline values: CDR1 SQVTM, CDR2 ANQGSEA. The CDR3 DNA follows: TGCAGCCCCCGTGAAGTTGGTCACAATGAGCAGTTCTTC. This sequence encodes CSPREVGHNEQFF.

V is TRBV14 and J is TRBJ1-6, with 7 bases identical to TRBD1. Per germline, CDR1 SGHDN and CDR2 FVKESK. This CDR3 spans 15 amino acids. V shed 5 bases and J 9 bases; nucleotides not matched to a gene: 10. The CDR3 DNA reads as TGTGCCAGCAGCGGAAACAGGGGTATCTCTTCACCCCTCCACTTT. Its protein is CASSGNRGISSPLHF.

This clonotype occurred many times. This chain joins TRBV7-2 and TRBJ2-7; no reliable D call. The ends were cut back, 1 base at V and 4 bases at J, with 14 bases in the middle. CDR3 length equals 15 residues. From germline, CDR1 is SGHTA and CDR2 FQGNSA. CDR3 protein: CASSLVATAWYEQYF. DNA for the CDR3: TGTGCCAGCAGCTTAGTGGCTACCGCCTGGTACGAGCAGTACTTC.

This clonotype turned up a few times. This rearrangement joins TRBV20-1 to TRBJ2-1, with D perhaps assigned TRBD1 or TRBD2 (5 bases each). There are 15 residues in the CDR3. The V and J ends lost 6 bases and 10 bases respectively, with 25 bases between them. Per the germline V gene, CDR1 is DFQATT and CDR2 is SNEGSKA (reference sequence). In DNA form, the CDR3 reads TGCAGTGCAATTAATCGGGACGAGCCACAACGGGAGCAGTTCTTC. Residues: CSAINRDEPQREQFF.

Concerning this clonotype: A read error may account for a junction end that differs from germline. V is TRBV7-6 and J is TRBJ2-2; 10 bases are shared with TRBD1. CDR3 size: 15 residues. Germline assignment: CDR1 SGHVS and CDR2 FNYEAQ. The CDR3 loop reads CASSSGQGNTGEPFF. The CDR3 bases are TGTGCCAGCAGTTCGGGACAGGGGAACACCGGGGAGCCGTTTTTT.

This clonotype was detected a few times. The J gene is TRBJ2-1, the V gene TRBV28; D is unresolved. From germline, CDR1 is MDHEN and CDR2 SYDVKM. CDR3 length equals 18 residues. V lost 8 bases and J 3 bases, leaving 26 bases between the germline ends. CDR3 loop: CASLSKGPSLDNYNEQFF. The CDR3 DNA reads TGTGCCAGCTTAAGCAAGGGCCCGAGTTTGGATAACTACAATGAGCAGTTCTTC.

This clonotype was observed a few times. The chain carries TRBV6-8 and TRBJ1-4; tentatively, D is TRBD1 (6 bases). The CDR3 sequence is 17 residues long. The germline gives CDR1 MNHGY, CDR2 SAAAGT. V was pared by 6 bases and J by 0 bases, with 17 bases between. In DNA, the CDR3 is TGTGCCAGCAGAAGAGGGGGGCCCAGTGCAACTAATGAAAAACTGTTTTTT. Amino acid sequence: CASRRGGPSATNEKLFF.

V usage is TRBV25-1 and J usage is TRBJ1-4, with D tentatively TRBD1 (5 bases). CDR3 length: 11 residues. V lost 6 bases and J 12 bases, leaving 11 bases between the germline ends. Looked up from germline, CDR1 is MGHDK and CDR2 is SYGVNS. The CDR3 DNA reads TGTGCCAGCAGCGCAGGGAAGGAACTGTTTTTT. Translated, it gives CASSAGKELFF.